This T cell receptor (beta chain) was sequenced during a study of blood T cell repertoires in COVID-19. As for the study in general: Sample material is recorded as cDNA or gDNA derived from T cells, B-cell-depleted T cells, or PBMCs.

Under the authors' procedure: Using reference gene primer amplification, nucleated cell counts were estimated. TCRdb's copy holds only in-frame clones and misses some; the assay was immunoSEQ multiplex PCR. V, J and clone size reflect that table, while D and trimming were determined from the DNA. The sample carries 400,000 or so clones, 88% recorded once. The CDR3 totals 13 residues. Trimming removed 3 bases from V and 7 bases from J; junction bases left unmatched: 5. Germline CDR1 reads LGHDT; CDR2 reads YNNKEL (reference sequence). The sequenced sample was PBMCs or T cells enriched from blood (not recorded which). V usage is TRBV3-1 (or the pseudogene TRBV3-2) and J usage is TRBJ2-7, with 8 bases matching TRBD1. This receptor was taken from a woman aged 35 to 49 with acute COVID-19. The CDR3: CASSHSQGVEQYF. Written as DNA, the CDR3 is TGTGCCAGCAGCCACTCACAGGGGGTAGAGCAGTACTTC.